The 5 T cell receptor beta chains reported below all come from one sample, sequenced in a study of T-cell memory formation after mild COVID-19. MiXCR, run by TCRdb on the 5' RACE reads, gives a single entry per CDR3 protein. This table holds approximately 350,000 distinct CDR3 sequences, under 15% found once. The material sequenced was PBMCs or a T cell subset sorted from them (not recorded which). All receptors come from a man aged 18 to 30 who had mild COVID-19 (a few samples of this study predate the infection). Cell type and time point are not known.

The sample holds a few counts of this clonotype. The chain has TRBV12-3 or TRBV12-4 and TRBJ2-5, with 9 bases identical to TRBD1. V trimming: 1 base; J trimming: 5 bases; junction bases outside the gene matches: 2. CDR3 length: 14 amino acids. CDR3 region: CASSLGTGAETQYF. CDR3 nucleotide sequence: TGTGCCAGCAGTTTAGGGACAGGGGCCGAGACCCAGTACTTC.

This clonotype came up a few times. The chain carries TRBV7-3 and TRBJ2-7; 7 bases map to TRBD2. This CDR3 spans 14 amino acids. CDR1 is SGHTA and CDR2 is FQGTGA in the germline V gene. J lost 3 bases, V lost 5 bases, and 7 bases had no gene match. The CDR3 nucleotides are TGTGCCAGCAGCCCCTTCGGGAGGATCTACGAGCAGTACTTC. It is translated as CASSPFGRIYEQYF. The variable domain in full, with the rest retrieved from reference TRBV7-3 and TRBJ2-7, is GAGVSQTPSNKVTEKGKYVELRCDPISGHTALYWYRQSLGQGPEFLIYFQGTGAADDSGLPNDRFFAVRPEGSVSTLKIQRTERGDSAVYLCASSPFGRIYEQYFGPGTRLTVT.

J is TRBJ1-1 and V is TRBV4-3; weak D call: TRBD1 (5 bases). The CDR3 contains 13 residues. The germline gives CDR1 LGHNA, CDR2 YSLEER. V was clipped by 0 bases and J by 10 bases, with 12 bases between them. The CDR3 loop is CASSQDGAGRAFF. The CDR3 coding sequence is TGCGCCAGCAGCCAAGATGGCGCAGGGAGAGCTTTCTTT.

This clonotype has only a few counts. The rearrangement uses TRBV4-2 and TRBJ2-7; 11 bases fit TRBD2. This CDR3 contains 15 residues. The junction had 4 bases not matched to a gene; V was cut back by 3 bases and J by 3 bases. Per germline, CDR1 LGHNA and CDR2 YNFKEQ. CDR3 loop: CASSQGTSGFYEQYF. The CDR3 bases are TGTGCCAGCAGCCAGGGGACTAGCGGTTTCTACGAGCAGTACTTC.

This clonotype was seen many times. The rearrangement joins TRBV4-3 to TRBJ1-5, with 8 bases identical to TRBD1. This CDR3 is 18 amino acids long. Germline V CDR1 and CDR2: LGHNA, YSLEER. Losses at the gene ends were 4 bases for V and 2 bases for J; bases not matched to a gene: 13. DNA for the CDR3: TGCGCCAGCAGCCTGAGTTGGGGCCCGGACAGGGGCAATCAGCCCCAGCATTTT. As protein: CASSLSWGPDRGNQPQHF.